This T cell receptor (beta chain) derives from a study of T cells expressing NK-cell markers. The overall study: The TCR beta repertoires were obtained from sorted CD3+CD56+NKG2C+, CD3+CD56+NKG2C- and CD3+CD56-NKG2C+ T cells.

Germline loops: CDR1 SGHAT, CDR2 FQNNGV. The CDR3 contains 15 residues. One entry per CDR3 protein, without DNA, is what TCRdb gives after re-calling the 5' RACE reads. Recorded for this sample: about 400,000 distinct CDR3 sequences. The rearrangement links TRBV11-2 to TRBJ2-2. This clonotype was sampled from a woman in her fifties or sixties in good health. The sequencing sample was made of blood T cells: a sorted CD56 or NKG2C T cell subset, CD4+ or CD8+ T cells, or bulk PBMC T cells (not recorded which). CDR3 region: CASSFALGNTGELFF.